A single sample is the source of the 11 T cell receptor beta chains below, sequenced in a study of blood T cell repertoires in COVID-19. Sequencing was performed with immunoSEQ multiplex PCR; in TCRdb, only in-frame clones are kept and a portion is missing. The sample has about 130,000 clones; roughly 80% are singletons. The sequenced sample was peripheral blood. The receptors come from a man in his sixties who had recovered from COVID-19.

The chain links TRBV9 to TRBJ1-2; 11 bases are a match to TRBD1. Germline loops: CDR1 SGDLS, CDR2 YYNGEE. Trimming took 3 bases from V and 0 from J; bases not matched to a gene: 1. The CDR3 is 15 amino acids. CDR3 bases: TGTGCCAGCAGCGCGGGACAGGGGGCTAACTATGGCTACACCTTC. Amino acids: CASSAGQGANYGYTF.

The V and J genes are TRBV4-2 and TRBJ1-4; D gene ambiguous. In germline, CDR1 is LGHNA, CDR2 YNFKEQ. CDR3 size: 16 residues. Trimming shortened V by 3 bases and J by 2 bases, and 13 bases separated the two germline ends. CDR3 protein: CASSQNSGGTNEKLFF. The CDR3, as DNA: TGTGCCAGCAGCCAGAATTCAGGCGGGACTAATGAAAAACTGTTTTTT.

The genes are TRBV10-3 and TRBJ1-3, with D unresolved. Germline CDR1 reads ENHRY; CDR2 reads SYGVKD. This CDR3 is built from 15 residues. The V end lost 2 bases, the J end lost 4 bases, and 12 bases lay between the germline ends. CDR3 bases: TGTGCCATCAGTGAGAGCAGGCCTTGGGGAAACACCATATATTTT. This encodes CAISESRPWGNTIYF.

This chain connects TRBV5-1 to TRBJ2-2, with 7 bases fitting TRBD2. This CDR3 contains 16 residues. V lost 5 bases to trimming and J lost 1 base; unmatched junction nucleotides: 8. In germline, CDR1 is SGHRS, CDR2 YFSETQ. Here the CDR3 reads CASRPGGSLNTGELFF. CDR3 in DNA: TGCGCCAGCAGGCCGGGGGGTAGCTTGAACACCGGGGAGCTGTTTTTT. Complete variable domain (other parts from reference TRBV5-1 and TRBJ2-2): KAGVTQTPRYLIKTRGQQVTLSCSPISGHRSVSWYQQTPGQGLQFLFEYFSETQRNKGNFPGRFSGRQFSNSRSEMNVSTLELGDSALYLCASRPGGSLNTGELFFGEGSRLTVL.

This rearrangement joins TRBV20-1 to TRBJ2-7; TRBD1 agrees at 8 bases. V dropped 3 bases and J dropped 5; count of bases not matched to a gene: 6. Germline values: CDR1 DFQATT, CDR2 SNEGSKA (reference sequence). This CDR3 has 13 amino acids. This CDR3 reads CSASIRGLDEQYF. CDR3 bases: TGCAGTGCTAGTATCAGGGGGCTGGACGAGCAGTACTTC.

The rearrangement links TRBV30 to TRBJ1-2, with D hard to call. The CDR3 consists of 12 residues. With 3 bases removed from V and 4 bases from J, the gap between germline ends came to 9 bases. Looked up from germline, CDR1 is GTSNPN and CDR2 is SVGIG (reference sequence). In DNA form, the CDR3 reads TGTGCCTGGAGCTCAAGACTCTATGGCTACACCTTC. As protein: CAWSSRLYGYTF.

This chain uses TRBV12-3 or TRBV12-4 with TRBJ1-3; D is unclear. The CDR3 covers 13 residues. V lost 2 bases and J lost 2, with 4 bases in between. The DNA for the CDR3 is TGTGCCAGCAGTTTAACGGCTGGAAACACCATATATTTT. Translating gives CASSLTAGNTIYF.

V and J are TRBV28 and TRBJ2-7; possible D gene TRBD2, 5 bases. The V end was cut by 6 bases, the J end by 1 base, with 16 bases between. There are 15 residues in the CDR3. Germline lookup yields CDR1 MDHEN and CDR2 SYDVKM. CDR3 in DNA: TGTGCCAGCAGGGATCCGGGAAACCCTTCCTACGAGCAGTACTTC. Amino acid sequence: CASRDPGNPSYEQYF.

The chain is built from TRBV7-3 and TRBJ2-2; TRBD2 agrees at 8 bases. The trim removed 5 bases at V and 4 bases at J, leaving 3 bases unmatched. The CDR3 consists of 14 residues. Germline V gene data show CDR1 as SGHTA and CDR2 as FQGTGA. CDR3 region: CASSPSGGTGELFF. The CDR3 DNA is TGTGCCAGCAGCCCCAGCGGGGGCACCGGGGAGCTGTTTTTT.

This chain connects TRBV7-2 to TRBJ1-4, with 7 nucleotides matching TRBD1. Germline V CDR1 and CDR2: SGHTA, FQGNSA. The CDR3 loop spans 16 amino acids. J was trimmed by 4 bases and V by 5 bases; bases with no gene match: 10. The CDR3 DNA is TGTGCCAGCAGCCTAAACGCTAACAGGGGTAATGAAAAACTGTTTTTT. Translation: CASSLNANRGNEKLFF.

This clone was recorded at least ten times. The gene calls are TRBV5-1 and TRBJ2-1; 9 nucleotides match TRBD2. The V gene end was trimmed by 4 bases and the J gene end by 6 bases; junction bases not matched to a gene: 8. CDR3 length equals 15 residues. CDR1 SGHRS and CDR2 YFSETQ come from the germline V gene. The CDR3 DNA reads as TGCGCCAGCAGCCTTAGCGGGAGTAAGGGCAATGAGCAGTTCTTC. Its protein is CASSLSGSKGNEQFF.